A single sample gave rise to the 5 T cell receptor beta chains below, sequenced in a study of blood T cell repertoires in COVID-19. The method was immunoSEQ multiplex PCR; TCRdb's version includes in-frame clones alone and lacks a portion of them. The sample gives a few hundred thousand clones, about four fifths of which show up once; around 3.5% is in the top ten. Material: peripheral blood. The receptors originated from a woman younger than 30 with acute or convalescent COVID-19.

The V call is TRBV7-4, the J call TRBJ2-7; TRBD2 matches at 11 bases. The CDR3 sequence is 15 residues long. V lost 5 bases, J lost 2 bases, and 5 bases stayed unmatched. From germline, CDR1 is SGHVT and CDR2 SQSDAQ. For the CDR3, the DNA is TGTGCCAGCAGCAAAGGGACTAGCGGCCCCTACGAGCAGTACTTC. Amino acid sequence: CASSKGTSGPYEQYF. The entire variable domain, with the rest obtained from reference TRBV7-4 and TRBJ2-7, is as follows: GAGVSQSPRYKVAKRGRDVALRCDSISGHVTLYWYRQTLGQGSEVLTYSQSDAQRDKSGRPSGRFSAERPERSVSTLKIQRTEQGDSAVYLCASSKGTSGPYEQYFGPGTRLTVT.

The rearrangement uses TRBV2 and TRBJ1-2; a weak D match, TRBD1 (5 bases). Trimming left V 3 bases short and J 4 bases short, with 12 bases between. Germline lookup yields CDR1 SNHLY and CDR2 FYNNEI. CDR3 length equals 14 residues. Here the CDR3 reads CASSEPGSPYGYTF. The CDR3 coding sequence is TGTGCCAGCAGTGAGCCAGGGTCGCCCTATGGCTACACCTTC.

The genes are TRBV5-1 and TRBJ1-1; weak D call: TRBD1 (6 bases). The CDR3 is made up of 16 amino acids. Trimming cost V 5 bases and J 2 bases, with 19 bases left between them. From germline, CDR1 is SGHRS and CDR2 YFSETQ. CDR3 DNA sequence: TGCGCCAGCAGACCTTCCGACAGGTGGATAAACACTGAAGCTTTCTTT. Residues: CASRPSDRWINTEAFF.

The V gene is TRBV28, the J gene TRBJ2-7; perhaps TRBD2 as D (7 bases). The germline V gene encodes CDR1 MDHEN and CDR2 SYDVKM. Trimming removed 1 base at V and 7 bases at J, with 11 bases between. The CDR3 covers 13 residues. As DNA, the CDR3 is TGTGCCAGCAGTTTATTGGGGGGGCGGGAGCAGTACTTC. This gives the protein CASSLLGGREQYF.

V is TRBV5-6 and J is TRBJ1-6; 10 bases agree with TRBD1. With V trimmed by 4 bases and J by 7 bases, 5 bases remained unmatched. The CDR3 consists of 15 residues. Germline V gives CDR1 SGHDT, CDR2 YYEEEE. The DNA for the CDR3 is TGTGCCAGCAGCCACCCGGGACAGGGGAATTCACCCCTCCACTTT. Protein sequence: CASSHPGQGNSPLHF.